This TCR beta chain was observed in a study of blood T cell repertoires in COVID-19. Across the study: Sources were T cells, B-cell-depleted T cells, or PBMCs; the material itself was cDNA or gDNA.

This clone was found a few times. Measured with immunoSEQ multiplex PCR; TCRdb has only the in-frame clones, and not every one. Of hundreds of thousands of clones listed, approximately 91% were seen once; the top ten hold around 6%. The CDR3 sequence is 16 residues long. With 5 bases removed from V and 0 bases from J, the gap between germline ends came to 14 bases. Germline V gene data show CDR1 as MDHEN and CDR2 as SYDVKM. What was sequenced was peripheral blood. This sequence originates from a man between 60 and 75 years old who had recovered from COVID-19. The chain recombines TRBV28 with TRBJ1-3, with a weak D call TRBD1 (5 bases). The CDR3 loop reads CASSHRTPFSGNTIYF. CDR3 DNA sequence: TGTGCCAGCAGTCACAGGACACCGTTCTCTGGAAACACCATATATTTT.